The next 8 T cell receptor beta chains were all read from a single sample in a study of T and B cells in COVID-19 patients. Each TRB amplification used about 220-500 ng of genomic DNA from blood. TRB rearrangements were amplified by multiplex PCR with BIOMED2 TRB-A/B primers. One entry per CDR3 protein results from TCRdb running MiXCR on the multiplex PCR reads. This sample yields around 15,000 distinct CDR3 sequences, of which under 30% are seen a single time; approximately 4.6% belongs to the top ten. The source material was blood. The receptors here all came from a human donor who had recovered from COVID-19.

The V call is TRBV7-2, the J call TRBJ2-7; tentative D call: TRBD1 (5 bases). With 3 bases removed from V and 3 bases from J, the gap between germline ends came to 9 bases. Germline CDR1 and CDR2: SGHTA and FQGNSA. This CDR3 spans 13 amino acids. In nucleotides, the CDR3 is TGTGCCAGCAGCTTTATGCAGGGCTACGAGCAGTACTTC. It translates to CASSFMQGYEQYF. The full variable domain, in which reference TRBV7-2 and TRBJ2-7 provide the parts outside the CDR3, is GAGVSQSPSNKVTEKGKDVELRCDPISGHTALYWYRQSLGQGLEFLIYFQGNSAPDKSGLPSDRFSAERTGGSVSTLTIQRTQQEDSAVYLCASSFMQGYEQYFGPGTRLTVT.

The V call is TRBV10-3, the J call TRBJ1-1, with 7 bases lining up with TRBD1. Germline assignment: CDR1 ENHRY and CDR2 SYGVKD. Trimming removed 3 bases from V and 0 bases from J; junction bases left unmatched: 7. The length of the CDR3 is 16 residues. The DNA of the CDR3 is TGTGCCATCAGTGATTCCGGGACAGTCTTGAACACTGAAGCTTTCTTT. Translated: CAISDSGTVLNTEAFF.

V usage is TRBV18 and J usage is TRBJ1-2; D remains unclear. This CDR3 has 13 amino acids. V was cut by 2 bases and J by 1 base, with 5 bases left in between. From germline, CDR1 is KGHSH and CDR2 LQKENI. CDR3 sequence: CASSPNYNYGYTF. In DNA, the CDR3 is TGTGCCAGCTCACCAAACTATAACTATGGCTACACCTTC.

At least ten counts were recorded for this clonotype. The rearrangement uses TRBV6-5 and TRBJ1-2; 7 positions match TRBD1. The J segment lost 3 bases and the V segment lost 7 bases, leaving 8 bases of the junction unmatched. Germline CDR1 and CDR2: MNHEY and SVGAGI. The CDR3 loop spans 14 amino acids. The CDR3 DNA reads as TGTGCCAGCATGCAGGGGGAGGCGGACTATGGCTACACCTTC. The encoded protein is CASMQGEADYGYTF.

The J gene is TRBJ1-2, the V gene TRBV7-2; D call uncertain. The CDR3 covers 15 residues. CDR1 and CDR2 from the germline V gene are SGHTA and FQGNSA. V shed 0 bases and J shed 0 bases, with 8 bases lying between them. The CDR3 sequence: CASSLASTANYGYTF. The DNA of the CDR3 is TGTGCCAGCAGCTTAGCGTCGACGGCTAACTATGGCTACACCTTC.

The chain recombines TRBV7-9 with TRBJ2-5, with TRBD2 matching 10 bases. The junction had 10 bases not matched to a gene; V was cut back by 4 bases and J by 8 bases. The CDR3 has 15 amino acids. Germline CDR1 SEHNR, CDR2 FQNEAQ (reference sequence). The CDR3 nucleotides are TGTGCCAGCAGCTCTAGCGGGGGCCTCGCCCGAACCCAGTACTTC. It encodes CASSSSGGLARTQYF.

In its sample, this clonotype is medium-sized. The chain links TRBV19 to TRBJ2-1; 9 bases align to TRBD2. The V gene end was trimmed by 8 bases and the J gene end by 7 bases; junction bases not matched to a gene: 6. The CDR3 length is 13 residues. Germline lookup yields CDR1 LNHDA and CDR2 SQIVND (reference sequence). This CDR3 is CASRAGGGNEQFF. The CDR3 DNA reads as TGTGCCAGTCGCGCGGGGGGGGGGAATGAGCAGTTCTTC. The full variable domain, its missing parts supplied by reference TRBV19 and TRBJ2-1, is DGGITQSPKYLFRKEGQNVTLSCEQNLNHDAMYWYRQDPGQGLRLIYYSQIVNDFQKGDIAEGYSVSREKKESFPLTVTSAQKNPTAFYLCASRAGGGNEQFFGPGTRLTVL.

In this sample, this clonotype is medium-sized (0.01 to 0.1%). The chain employs TRBV19 and TRBJ2-5, with TRBD2 matching over 10 bases. V dropped 6 bases and J dropped 5; count of bases not matched to a gene: 6. Per germline, CDR1 LNHDA and CDR2 SQIVND (reference sequence). This CDR3 has 14 amino acids. In nucleotides, the CDR3 is TGTGCCAGTAGGAAAGCGGGGGGGTTGGAGACCCAGTACTTC. Its protein is CASRKAGGLETQYF.